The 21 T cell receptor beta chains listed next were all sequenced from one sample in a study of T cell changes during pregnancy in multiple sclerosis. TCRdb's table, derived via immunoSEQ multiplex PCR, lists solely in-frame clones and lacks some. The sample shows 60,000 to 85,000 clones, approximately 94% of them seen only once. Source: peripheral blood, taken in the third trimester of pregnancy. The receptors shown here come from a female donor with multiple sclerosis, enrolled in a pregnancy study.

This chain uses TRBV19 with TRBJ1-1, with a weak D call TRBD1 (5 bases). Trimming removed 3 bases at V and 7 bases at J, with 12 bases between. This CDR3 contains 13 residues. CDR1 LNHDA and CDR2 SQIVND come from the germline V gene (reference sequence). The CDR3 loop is CASSMGGGFEAFF. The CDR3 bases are TGTGCCAGTAGTATGGGCGGGGGTTTTGAAGCTTTCTTT.

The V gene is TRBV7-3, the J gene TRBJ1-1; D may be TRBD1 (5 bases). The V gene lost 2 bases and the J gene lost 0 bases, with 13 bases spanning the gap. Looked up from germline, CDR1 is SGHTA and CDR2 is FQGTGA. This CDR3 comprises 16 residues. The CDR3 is CASSLGGGGMNTEAFF. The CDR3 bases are TGTGCCAGCAGCTTAGGCGGGGGGGGAATGAACACTGAAGCTTTCTTT. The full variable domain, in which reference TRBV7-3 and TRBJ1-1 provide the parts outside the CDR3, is GAGVSQTPSNKVTEKGKYVELRCDPISGHTALYWYRQSLGQGPEFLIYFQGTGAADDSGLPNDRFFAVRPEGSVSTLKIQRTERGDSAVYLCASSLGGGGMNTEAFFGQGTRLTVV.

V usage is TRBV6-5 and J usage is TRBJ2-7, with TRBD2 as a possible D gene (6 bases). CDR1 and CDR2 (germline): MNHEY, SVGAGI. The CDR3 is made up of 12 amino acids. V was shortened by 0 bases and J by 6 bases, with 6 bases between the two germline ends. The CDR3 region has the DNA TGTGCCAGCAGTTACTCGGGGGGCGAGCAGTACTTC. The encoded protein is CASSYSGGEQYF.

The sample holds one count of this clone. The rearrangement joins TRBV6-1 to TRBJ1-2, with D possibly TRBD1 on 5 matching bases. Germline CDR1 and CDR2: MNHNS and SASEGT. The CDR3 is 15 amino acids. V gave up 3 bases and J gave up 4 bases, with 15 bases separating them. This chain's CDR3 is CASSDRFWGFYGYTF. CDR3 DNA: TGTGCCAGCAGTGACAGGTTTTGGGGCTTCTATGGCTACACCTTC.

The CDR3 region is CASRLRGRRGYTF. DNA for the CDR3: TGTGCAAGTCGCTTAAGGGGTCGTCGCGGCTACACCTTC. The genes are TRBV12-2 and TRBJ1-2; the table's D gene call, TRBD1, was not cross checked with the DNA. TRBV12-2 is a pseudogene locus. The CDR3 covers 13 residues.

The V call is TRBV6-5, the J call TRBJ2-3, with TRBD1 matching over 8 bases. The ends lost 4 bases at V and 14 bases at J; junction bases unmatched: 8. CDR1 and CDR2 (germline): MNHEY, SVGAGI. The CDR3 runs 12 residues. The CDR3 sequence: CASSSSGGYWYF. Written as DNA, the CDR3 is TGTGCCAGCAGTTCATCAGGGGGCTATTGGTATTTT.

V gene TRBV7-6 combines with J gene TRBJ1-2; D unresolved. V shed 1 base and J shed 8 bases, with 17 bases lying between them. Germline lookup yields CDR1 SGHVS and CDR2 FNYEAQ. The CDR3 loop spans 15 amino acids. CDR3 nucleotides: TGTGCCAGCAGCTTAGGGCCAGGTAGGAGCGGCGGCTACACCTTC. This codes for CASSLGPGRSGGYTF.

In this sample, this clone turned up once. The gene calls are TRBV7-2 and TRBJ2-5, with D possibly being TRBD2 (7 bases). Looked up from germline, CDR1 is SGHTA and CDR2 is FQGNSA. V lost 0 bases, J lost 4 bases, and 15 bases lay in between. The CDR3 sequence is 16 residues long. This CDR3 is CASSLAKGGGRETQYF. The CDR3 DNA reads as TGTGCCAGCAGCTTAGCGAAGGGGGGGGGCCGAGAGACCCAGTACTTC.

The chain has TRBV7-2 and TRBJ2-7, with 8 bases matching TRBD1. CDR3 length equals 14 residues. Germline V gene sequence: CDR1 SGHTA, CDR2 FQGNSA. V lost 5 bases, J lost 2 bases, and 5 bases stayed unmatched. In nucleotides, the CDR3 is TGTGCCAGCAGCCAAACAGGGGGAACCTACGAGCAGTACTTC. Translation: CASSQTGGTYEQYF.

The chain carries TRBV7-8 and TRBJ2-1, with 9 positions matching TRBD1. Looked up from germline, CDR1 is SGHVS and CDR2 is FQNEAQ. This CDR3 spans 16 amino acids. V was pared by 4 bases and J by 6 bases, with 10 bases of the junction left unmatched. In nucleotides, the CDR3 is TGTGCCAGCAGCTACGAGACCGGGACAGGGCGCAATGAGCAGTTCTTC. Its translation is CASSYETGTGRNEQFF. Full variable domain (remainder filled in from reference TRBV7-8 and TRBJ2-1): GAGVSQSPRYKVAKRGQDVALRCDPISGHVSLFWYQQALGQGPEFLTYFQNEAQLDKSGLPSDRFFAERPEGSVSTLKIQRTQQEDSAVYLCASSYETGTGRNEQFFGPGTRLTVL.

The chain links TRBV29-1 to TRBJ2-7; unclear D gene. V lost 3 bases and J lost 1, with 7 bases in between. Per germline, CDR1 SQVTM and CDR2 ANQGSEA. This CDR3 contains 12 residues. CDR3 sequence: CSVEIASYEQYF. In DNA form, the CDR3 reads TGCAGCGTTGAGATAGCTTCCTACGAGCAGTACTTC.

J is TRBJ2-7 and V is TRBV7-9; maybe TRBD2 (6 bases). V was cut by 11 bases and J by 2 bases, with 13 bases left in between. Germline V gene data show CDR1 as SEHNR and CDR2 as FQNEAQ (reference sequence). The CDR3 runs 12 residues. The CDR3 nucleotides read TGTGCCGTACGCGGGGTTGCCTACGAGCAGTACTTC. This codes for CAVRGVAYEQYF. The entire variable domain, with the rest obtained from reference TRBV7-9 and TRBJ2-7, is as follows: DTGVSQNPRHKITKRGQNVTFRCDPISEHNRLYWYRQTLGQGPEFLTYFQNEAQLEKSRLLSDRFSAERPKGSFSTLEIQRTEQGDSAMYLCAVRGVAYEQYFGPGTRLTVT.

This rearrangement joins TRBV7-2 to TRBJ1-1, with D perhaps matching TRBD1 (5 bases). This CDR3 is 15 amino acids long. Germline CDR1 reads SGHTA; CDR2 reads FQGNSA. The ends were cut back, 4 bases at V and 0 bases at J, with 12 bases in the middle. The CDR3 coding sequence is TGTGCCAGCAGCTCTCAGGGCACCATGAACACTGAAGCTTTCTTT. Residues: CASSSQGTMNTEAFF.

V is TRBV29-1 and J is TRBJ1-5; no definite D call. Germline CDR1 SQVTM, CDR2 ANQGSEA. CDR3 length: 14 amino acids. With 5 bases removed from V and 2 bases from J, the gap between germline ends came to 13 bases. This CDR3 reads CSVRESGGNQPQHF. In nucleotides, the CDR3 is TGCAGCGTTCGTGAATCCGGTGGCAATCAGCCCCAGCATTTT.

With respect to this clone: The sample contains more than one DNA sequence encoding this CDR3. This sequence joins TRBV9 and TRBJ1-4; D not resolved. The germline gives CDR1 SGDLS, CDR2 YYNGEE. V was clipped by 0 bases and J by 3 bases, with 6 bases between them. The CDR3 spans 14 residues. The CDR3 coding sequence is TGTGCCAGCAGCGTAGGGCAAGCTAATGAAAAACTGTTTTTT. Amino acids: CASSVGQANEKLFF.

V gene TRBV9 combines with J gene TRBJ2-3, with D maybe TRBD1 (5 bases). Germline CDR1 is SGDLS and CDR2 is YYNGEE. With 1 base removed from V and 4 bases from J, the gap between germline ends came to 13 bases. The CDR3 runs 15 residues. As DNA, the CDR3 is TGTGCCAGCAGCGTAATTGCCAGGGATGCAGATACGCAGTATTTT. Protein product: CASSVIARDADTQYF.

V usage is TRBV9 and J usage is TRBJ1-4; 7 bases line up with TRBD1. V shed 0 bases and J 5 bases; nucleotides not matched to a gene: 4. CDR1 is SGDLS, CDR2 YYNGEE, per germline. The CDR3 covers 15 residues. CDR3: CASSVEGGANEKLFF. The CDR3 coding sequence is TGTGCCAGCAGCGTAGAAGGGGGCGCAAATGAAAAACTGTTTTTT.

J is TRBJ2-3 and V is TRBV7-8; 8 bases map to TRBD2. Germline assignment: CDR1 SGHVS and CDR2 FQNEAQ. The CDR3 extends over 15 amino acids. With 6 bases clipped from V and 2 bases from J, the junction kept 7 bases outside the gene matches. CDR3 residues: CASRISGALTDTQYF. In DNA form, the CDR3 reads TGTGCCAGCAGGATTAGCGGGGCACTCACAGATACGCAGTATTTT. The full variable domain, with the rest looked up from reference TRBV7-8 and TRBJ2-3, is GAGVSQSPRYKVAKRGQDVALRCDPISGHVSLFWYQQALGQGPEFLTYFQNEAQLDKSGLPSDRFFAERPEGSVSTLKIQRTQQEDSAVYLCASRISGALTDTQYFGPGTRLTVL.

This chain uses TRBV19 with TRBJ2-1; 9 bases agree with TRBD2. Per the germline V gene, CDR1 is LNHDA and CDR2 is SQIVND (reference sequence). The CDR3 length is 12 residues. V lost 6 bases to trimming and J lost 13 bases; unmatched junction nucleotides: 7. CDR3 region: CASSLLAGTQFF. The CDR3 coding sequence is TGTGCCAGTAGCCTCCTAGCGGGGACCCAGTTCTTC.

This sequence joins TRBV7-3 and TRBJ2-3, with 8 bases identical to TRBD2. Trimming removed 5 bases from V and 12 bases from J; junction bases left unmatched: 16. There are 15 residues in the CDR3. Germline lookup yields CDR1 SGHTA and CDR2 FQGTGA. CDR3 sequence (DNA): TGTGCCAGCAGCGTAGTCAGCGGGGGCCGGGTTCCTCAGTATTTT. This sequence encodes CASSVVSGGRVPQYF. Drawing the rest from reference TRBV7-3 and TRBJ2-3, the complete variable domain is GAGVSQTPSNKVTEKGKYVELRCDPISGHTALYWYRQSLGQGPEFLIYFQGTGAADDSGLPNDRFFAVRPEGSVSTLKIQRTERGDSAVYLCASSVVSGGRVPQYFGPGTRLTVL.

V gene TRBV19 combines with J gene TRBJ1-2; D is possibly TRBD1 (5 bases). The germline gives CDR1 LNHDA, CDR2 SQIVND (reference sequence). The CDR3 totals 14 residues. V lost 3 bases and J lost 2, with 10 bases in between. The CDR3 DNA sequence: TGTGCCAGTAGTATTGGTCGGGGGAACTATGGCTACACCTTC. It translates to CASSIGRGNYGYTF.